Listed below are T cell receptor beta chains from one sample, sequenced in a study of Ad26.COV2.S vaccination and SARS-CoV-2 variants. Profiling relied on immunoSEQ multiplex PCR, and the TCRdb table lists in-frame clones only, not all of them. The data hold 450,000 to 550,000 clones, with about 89% observed a single time. Sequences were derived from peripheral blood, sampled in a trial of Ad26.COV2.S vaccine versus placebo. These TCRs come from a person between 18 and 59 years old who received the Ad26.COV2.S COVID-19 vaccine or a placebo. Both conserved end residues are part of each CDR3. D genes are given only for firm matches.

CDR3 DNA | CDR3 protein | D gene | CDR3 length | J gene | V gene
TGCGCCAGCAGTATGGGCACCGGGACAGGGGGATCACCCCTCCACTTT | CASSMGTGTGGSPLHF | TRBD1 | 16 | TRBJ1-6 | TRBV4-1
TGTGCCTGCTCGACAGGGAGTGAAAATCAGCCCCAGCATTTT | CACSTGSENQPQHF | TRBD1 | 14 | TRBJ1-5 | TRBV30
TGTGCCAGCACCGGACAAGGGGTCTCCTACAATGAGCAGTTCTTC | CASTGQGVSYNEQFF | - | 15 | TRBJ2-1 | TRBV28
TGCAGCGTTGCGCGGAGTAACTATGGCTACACCTTC | CSVARSNYGYTF | - | 12 | TRBJ1-2 | TRBV29-1
TGTGCCAGCAGCCAAGTGGGGGCCAAAAACATTCAGTACTTC | CASSQVGAKNIQYF | - | 14 | TRBJ2-4 | TRBV14
TGTGCCAGCAGTAAAAGACTAGCGGGAGACAATGAGCAGTTCTTC | CASSKRLAGDNEQFF | TRBD2 | 15 | TRBJ2-1 | TRBV27
TGCGCCAGCAGCTTGGCGCTAGCGGGGGCACAAGAGACCCAGTACTTC | CASSLALAGAQETQYF | TRBD2 | 16 | TRBJ2-5 | TRBV5-1
TGTGCCAGCAGCGTAGACAGCTCTGGAAACACCATATATTTT | CASSVDSSGNTIYF | - | 14 | TRBJ1-3 | TRBV9
TGTGCCAGCAGTCCACAGCCAACTAACTATGGCTACACCTTC | CASSPQPTNYGYTF | - | 14 | TRBJ1-2 | TRBV28
TGTGCCAGCAGCTTGGCCGGGGCTAGCACAGATACGCAGTATTTT | CASSLAGASTDTQYF | - | 15 | TRBJ2-3 | TRBV5-8